The rows below give T cell receptor beta chains drawn from one sample of a study of T-cell reconstitution after alpha-beta-depleted transplantation in children. TCRdb recomputed calls from the PCR reads with MiXCR, one row per CDR3 protein. This table holds fewer than 400,000 distinct CDR3 sequences, around 21% found once. The specimen was PBMCs from the stem cell graft donor, collected from the stem cell graft. These TCRs come from a human donor who donated a stem cell graft to a child with acute myeloid leukemia. The CDR3 runs from the conserved cysteine through the conserved F or W. A D gene is named only where the DNA matches it firmly. Expanded clones are given a class, and other clones once, few, many or no size at all.

. | . | TRBJ2-7 | TRBV21-1 | TGTGCCAGCAGCAAAGGCTGGGACGGACTCTCCTACGAGCAGTACTTC | CASSKGWDGLSYEQYF
. | few | TRBJ2-3 | TRBV11-2 | TGTGCCAGCAGCTCCCCCCTCGGAGGACGTTCTAGCACAGATACGCAGTATTTT | CASSSPLGGRSSTDTQYF
TRBD1 | . | TRBJ2-1 | TRBV6-2/TRBV6-3 | TGTGCCAGCAGCTGGCAGGGGGTCAATGAGCAGTTCTTC | CASSWQGVNEQFF
. | few | TRBJ2-1 | TRBV24-1 | TGTGCCACCAGTGATTCGGACAGTCTCAATGAGCAGTTCTTC | CATSDSDSLNEQFF
. | few | TRBJ2-1 | TRBV24-1 | TGTGCCACCAGTGACCAGACAGCAAATGAGCAGTTCTTC | CATSDQTANEQFF
TRBD2 | many | TRBJ2-3 | TRBV29-1 | TGCAGCGGCCTTCTACCGACTAGCGGCCCAGATACGCAGTATTTT | CSGLLPTSGPDTQYF
. | . | TRBJ2-6 | TRBV5-1 | TGCGCCAGCAGCTCTGCCAACTCTCCTGGGGCCAACGTCCTGACTTTC | CASSSANSPGANVLTF
. | . | TRBJ2-7 | TRBV27 | TGTGCCAGCAGCCCAGGGCTAGCATGGGGGCAGTACTTC | CASSPGLAWGQYF
. | many | TRBJ2-5 | TRBV6-6 | TGTGCCAGCAGCGTCTTTCCTAAAGAGACCCAGTACTTC | CASSVFPKETQYF
. | . | TRBJ2-1 | TRBV6-2/TRBV6-3 | TGTGCCAGCAGATCTGTACGGCAAAGCTCCTACGATGAGCAGTTCTTC | CASRSVRQSSYDEQFF
. | many | TRBJ1-2 | TRBV29-1 | TGCAGCGTGGACGACAGAACTAACTATGGCTACACCTTC | CSVDDRTNYGYTF
. | . | TRBJ1-3 | TRBV29-1 | TGCAGCGCCCGTAGAAGCTCTGGAAACACCATATATTTT | CSARRSSGNTIYF
. | . | TRBJ2-3 | TRBV11-2 | TGTGCCAGCAGCTTTGGACCCACCACAGATACGCAGTATTTT | CASSFGPTTDTQYF
. | . | TRBJ2-1 | TRBV11-2 | TGTGCCAGCAGCCCCCGGGACTCCCCGATCAATGAGCAGTTCTTC | CASSPRDSPINEQFF
. | few | TRBJ1-5 | TRBV10-3 | TGTGCCATCAGGGACAGCGCCACAGGTCAGCCCCAGCATTTT | CAIRDSATGQPQHF
TRBD2 | . | TRBJ2-3 | TRBV7-9 | TGTGCCAGCAGCTTAGCCCCAGCGGGGGGGAGAGATACGCAGTATTTT | CASSLAPAGGRDTQYF
. | . | TRBJ2-1 | TRBV15 | TGTGCCACCAGCAGTGGATACAATGAGCAGTTCTTC | CATSSGYNEQFF
. | few | TRBJ2-7 | TRBV28 | TGTGCCACCTACAGGACCGAGCAGTACTTC | CATYRTEQYF
TRBD2 | . | TRBJ2-4 | TRBV20-1 | TGCAGTGCTTCCTTAGCGGGAACTCAGTACTTC | CSASLAGTQYF
. | . | TRBJ2-6 | TRBV9 | TGTGCCAGCAGCCCGTTCGTAGGGGAAACCGCCAACGTCCTGACTTTC | CASSPFVGETANVLTF
. | few | TRBJ2-7 | TRBV9 | TGTGCCAGCAGCGCCGGATCAGACATTTTCCGGCAGTACTTC | CASSAGSDIFRQYF
TRBD1 | few | TRBJ1-4 | TRBV12-3/TRBV12-4 | TGTGCCAGCAGTCAGGGGGCCCCTAATGAAAAACTGTTTTTT | CASSQGAPNEKLFF
. | many | TRBJ1-5 | TRBV12-3/TRBV12-4 | TGTGCCAGCAGGACAGGTAACGATCAGCCCCAGCATTTT | CASRTGNDQPQHF
TRBD2 | many | TRBJ2-1 | TRBV20-1 | TGCAGTGCACGACTAGCGGGAAGGTACAATGAGCAGTTCTTC | CSARLAGRYNEQFF
. | . | TRBJ2-1 | TRBV2 | TGTGCCAGCACGGTGAGGTTAAATGAGCAGTTCTTC | CASTVRLNEQFF
. | . | TRBJ2-7 | TRBV7-9 | TGTGCCAGCAGCTTATGGCCTAGCCGAACCCACGAGCAGTACTTC | CASSLWPSRTHEQYF
TRBD2 | . | TRBJ2-3 | TRBV6-1 | TGTGCCAGCAGTGGAGGAACCGGGACTAGCGGTTTGGATACGCAGTATTTT | CASSGGTGTSGLDTQYF
. | many | TRBJ2-2 | TRBV29-1 | TGCAGCGTAGGAACAGGGTGGCGGGCCGGGGAGCTGTTTTTT | CSVGTGWRAGELFF
. | . | TRBJ2-7 | TRBV4-1 | TGCGCCAGCAGCTATCGATCAACAGGCTACGAGCAGTACTTC | CASSYRSTGYEQYF
. | . | TRBJ2-7 | TRBV9 | TGTGCCAGCAGCGTAGGAAACAGGGCCTCCTACGAGCAGTACTTC | CASSVGNRASYEQYF
TRBD2 | . | TRBJ2-1 | TRBV29-1 | TGCAGCGTTGAGTTGTGGGGGGGACTAGCGGGAAGGAATGAGCAGTTCTTC | CSVELWGGLAGRNEQFF
TRBD1 | . | TRBJ2-7 | TRBV15 | TGTGCCACCAGCAGAGAGACAGGGCCCTACGAGCAGTACTTC | CATSRETGPYEQYF
. | . | TRBJ2-5 | TRBV5-1 | TGCGCCAGCAGCTTGGAGACAGCCCTCGGGACCCAGTACTTC | CASSLETALGTQYF
TRBD1 | . | TRBJ2-7 | TRBV28 | TGTGCCAGCAGTCAGGACAGGGGGCGCGCCTACGAGCAGTACTTC | CASSQDRGRAYEQYF
TRBD2 | . | TRBJ2-7 | TRBV28 | TGTGCCAGCAGTTTCCGTTTAGCGGGAGGGTCCTACGAGCAGTACTTC | CASSFRLAGGSYEQYF
. | . | TRBJ1-1 | TRBV27 | TGTGCCAGTCTAAACCGGGCTGGGGGCGGGGGAGCTTTCTTT | CASLNRAGGGGAFF
TRBD2 | . | TRBJ2-7 | TRBV3-1 | TGTGCCAGCGGGTTAGCGGGAGTCCTCTACGAGCAGTACTTC | CASGLAGVLYEQYF
. | many | TRBJ2-7 | TRBV29-1 | TGCAGCGTTGATTTAGGCAACTACGAGCAGTACTTC | CSVDLGNYEQYF
. | many | TRBJ1-1 | TRBV6-5 | TGTGCCAGCAGTTACTCCGGGACATTGAACACTGAAGCTTTCTTT | CASSYSGTLNTEAFF
TRBD2 | . | TRBJ2-5 | TRBV4-2 | TGTGCCAGCAGCCCAGAGGCAAGGACTAGCCTATGGGAGACCCAGTACTTC | CASSPEARTSLWETQYF
. | many | TRBJ2-7 | TRBV18 | TGTGCCAGCTCACCGAACGGGGCCTACGAGCAGTACTTC | CASSPNGAYEQYF
. | . | TRBJ2-3 | TRBV28 | TGTGCCAGCAGTCCTCCGGGGAGATATATACAGAGAACAGATACGCAGTATTTT | CASSPPGRYIQRTDTQYF
. | few | TRBJ1-3 | TRBV12-3/TRBV12-4 | TGTGCCAGCACCTGGGGGGCAGGAAACACCATATATTTT | CASTWGAGNTIYF
TRBD2 | few | TRBJ2-7 | TRBV25-1 | TGTGCCAGCAGTGACCCTAGCGGGAGGGCCTACGAGCAGTACTTC | CASSDPSGRAYEQYF
TRBD2 | . | TRBJ2-7 | TRBV11-2 | TGTGCCAGCAGCCGCCTCGGCGGGAGTGTGTACGAGCAGTACTTC | CASSRLGGSVYEQYF
. | many | TRBJ2-1 | TRBV5-1 | TGCGCCAGCAGCGCGTCTGCCGGTAAGGTAGACAATGAGCAGTTCTTC | CASSASAGKVDNEQFF
TRBD2 | few | TRBJ2-1 | TRBV11-2 | TGTGCCAGCAGCTTAGGTTGGGCCCTTCTAGCGGGAGTTCATCACAATGAGCAGTTCTTC | CASSLGWALLAGVHHNEQFF
. | many | TRBJ2-7 | TRBV5-1 | TGCGCCAGCAGCCTGGCCGGGACGAACGCCTACGAGCAGTACTTC | CASSLAGTNAYEQYF
TRBD1 | many | TRBJ2-1 | TRBV12-3/TRBV12-4 | TGTGCCAGCAGTCTGACAGGGCCCGAGCAGTTCTTC | CASSLTGPEQFF
. | . | TRBJ2-7 | TRBV4-1 | TGCGCCAGCAGCCAAGAACAGGAGGGCGCCTACGAGCAGTACTTC | CASSQEQEGAYEQYF
. | . | TRBJ2-5 | TRBV28 | TGTGCCAGCAGGGGACCAAGACACCAAGAGACCCAGTACTTC | CASRGPRHQETQYF
. | few | TRBJ2-1 | TRBV21-1 | TGTGCCAGCAGCAAAGCAGGGGGCGAGGACAATGAGCAGTTCTTC | CASSKAGGEDNEQFF
TRBD1 | once | TRBJ1-1 | TRBV5-1 | TGCGCCAGCCGACTCGAAGAGGGGGCGCGAACTGAAGCTTTCTTT | CASRLEEGARTEAFF
TRBD1 | few | TRBJ2-7 | TRBV12-3/TRBV12-4 | TGTGCCAGCAGCCGGGACAGGGGGCGAGGGGAGCAGTACTTC | CASSRDRGRGEQYF
TRBD2 | many | TRBJ2-3 | TRBV5-1 | TGCGCCAGCACCTTTCTAGCGGGAGTCGGAGATACGCAGTATTTT | CASTFLAGVGDTQYF
. | . | TRBJ2-1 | TRBV5-1 | TGCGCCAGCAGCCCGGACCGCTGGGCAAATGAGCAGTTCTTC | CASSPDRWANEQFF
. | many | TRBJ2-1 | TRBV7-2 | TGTGCCAGCAGCTTAGTTTCCCGGGGTCCATACAATGAGCAGTTCTTC | CASSLVSRGPYNEQFF
TRBD1 | once | TRBJ2-6 | TRBV5-5 | TGTGCCAGCAGCGGCGGGACAGGGGGGGCCAACGTCCTGACTTTC | CASSGGTGGANVLTF
. | many | TRBJ2-1 | TRBV7-3 | TGTGCCAGCAGCACGGGACCTAACAATGAGCAGTTCTTC | CASSTGPNNEQFF
TRBD1 | . | TRBJ2-4 | TRBV12-3/TRBV12-4 | TGTGCCAGCAGCCCAACAGGGGTTCATAACATTCAGTACTTC | CASSPTGVHNIQYF